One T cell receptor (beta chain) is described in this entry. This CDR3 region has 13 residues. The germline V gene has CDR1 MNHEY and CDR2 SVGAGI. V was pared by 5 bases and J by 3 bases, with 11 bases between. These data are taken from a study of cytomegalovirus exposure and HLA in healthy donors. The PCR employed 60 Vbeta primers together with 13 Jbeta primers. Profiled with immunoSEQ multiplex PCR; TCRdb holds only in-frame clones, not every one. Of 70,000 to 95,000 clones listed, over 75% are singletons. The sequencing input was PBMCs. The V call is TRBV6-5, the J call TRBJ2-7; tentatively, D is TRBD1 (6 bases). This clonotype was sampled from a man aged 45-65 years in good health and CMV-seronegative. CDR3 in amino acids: CASSLHRDYEQYF. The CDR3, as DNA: TGTGCCAGCAGTCTCCACAGGGACTACGAGCAGTACTTC.